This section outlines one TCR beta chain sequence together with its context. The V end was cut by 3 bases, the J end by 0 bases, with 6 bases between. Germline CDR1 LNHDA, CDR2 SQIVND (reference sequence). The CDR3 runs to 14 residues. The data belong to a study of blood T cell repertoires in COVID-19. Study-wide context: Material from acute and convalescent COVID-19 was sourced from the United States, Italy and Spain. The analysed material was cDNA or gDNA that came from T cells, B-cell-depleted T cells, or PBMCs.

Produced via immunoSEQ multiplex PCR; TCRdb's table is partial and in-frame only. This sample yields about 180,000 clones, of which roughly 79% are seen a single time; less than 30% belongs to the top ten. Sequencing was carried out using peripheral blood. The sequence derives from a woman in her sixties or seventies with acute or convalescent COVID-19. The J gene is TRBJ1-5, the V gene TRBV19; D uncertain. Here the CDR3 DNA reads TGTGCCAGTAGTATTTCAGATAGCAATCAGCCCCAGCATTTT. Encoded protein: CASSISDSNQPQHF.